Each of the 9 T cell receptor beta chains below was sequenced from the same sample in a study of blood T cell repertoires in COVID-19. Sequenced by immunoSEQ multiplex PCR; TCRdb stores in-frame clones only, minus some. The data show roughly 140,000 clones, approximately 80% seen once. Material: peripheral blood. The receptors originated from a woman between 50 and 59 years old with acute or convalescent COVID-19.

The gene calls are TRBV9 and TRBJ2-2, with 8 bases fitting TRBD2. CDR1 and CDR2 (germline): SGDLS, YYNGEE. The V segment lost 0 bases and the J segment 0 bases; nucleotides outside the gene matches: 1. The CDR3 totals 16 residues. CDR3 nucleotides: TGTGCCAGCAGCGTAGTTAGCGGGACGAACACCGGGGAGCTGTTTTTT. Translation gives CASSVVSGTNTGELFF.

This clone was detected a few times. This chain links TRBV13 with TRBJ2-2; TRBD2 agrees at 15 bases. Germline loops: CDR1 PRHDT, CDR2 FYEKMQ (reference sequence). The V and J ends lost 5 bases and 5 bases, in that order; junction bases with no gene match: 12. This CDR3 has 19 residues. The DNA of the CDR3 is TGTGCCAGCAGCCCCGGACTAGCGGGAGGGCCGAGGAGGACCGGGGAGCTGTTTTTT. Translating gives CASSPGLAGGPRRTGELFF. Looking up the rest from reference TRBV13 and TRBJ2-2 gives the full variable domain: AAGVIQSPRHLIKEKRETATLKCYPIPRHDTVYWYQQGPGQDPQFLISFYEKMQSDKGSIPDRFSAQQFSDYHSELNMSSLELGDSALYFCASSPGLAGGPRRTGELFFGEGSRLTVL.

The V gene is TRBV6-5, the J gene TRBJ1-1; no reliable D call. Germline assignment: CDR1 MNHEY and CDR2 SVGAGI. Trimming took 0 bases from V and 4 from J, leaving 9 bases between them. This CDR3 has 14 residues. CDR3: CASSYSPGSTEAFF. The CDR3 coding sequence is TGTGCCAGCAGTTACTCCCCGGGATCCACTGAAGCTTTCTTT.

V usage is TRBV11-3 and J usage is TRBJ2-3, with 9 bases identical to TRBD2. Germline loops: CDR1 SGHNT, CDR2 YENEEA. The ends lost 1 base at V and 3 bases at J; junction bases unmatched: 5. The CDR3 contains 16 residues. The CDR3 sequence: CASSLAGTSSTDTQYF. CDR3 DNA: TGTGCCAGCAGCTTAGCCGGGACTAGCTCTACAGATACGCAGTATTTT.

The rearrangement joins TRBV27 to TRBJ2-3; 11 nucleotides match TRBD2. V lost 1 base to trimming and J lost 0 bases; unmatched junction nucleotides: 0. The CDR3 is 16 amino acids. Germline CDR1 and CDR2: MNHEY and SMNVEV (reference sequence). The CDR3 nucleotides are TGTGCCAGCAGTTTATTAGCGGGAGGGAGCACAGATACGCAGTATTTT. Translation: CASSLLAGGSTDTQYF.

This chain joins TRBV27 and TRBJ1-4; 9 bases fit TRBD1. The trim removed 5 bases at V and 7 bases at J, leaving 8 bases unmatched. The CDR3 loop spans 15 amino acids. Germline loops: CDR1 MNHEY, CDR2 SMNVEV (reference sequence). CDR3 bases: TGTGCCAGCAGTCCATGGGACAGGGTCCTTGAAAAACTGTTTTTT. Translating gives CASSPWDRVLEKLFF.

The rearrangement links TRBV4-2 to TRBJ2-5; possibly TRBD2 for D (6 bases). V lost 4 bases and J 0 bases, leaving 15 bases between the germline ends. Germline assignment: CDR1 LGHNA and CDR2 YNFKEQ. The length of the CDR3 is 16 residues. CDR3 region: CASSRGAGGDQETQYF. Written as DNA, the CDR3 is TGTGCCAGCAGCCGAGGAGCGGGCGGAGACCAAGAGACCCAGTACTTC.

This chain links TRBV29-1 with TRBJ2-1; D assignment may be TRBD1 or TRBD2 (5 bases each). CDR1 SQVTM and CDR2 ANQGSEA come from the germline V gene. Between the trimmed V and J ends, which lost 7 bases and 8 bases, there was a span of 12 bases. This CDR3 is built from 11 residues. CDR3 sequence (DNA): TGCAGCGCTAGCCCCAGGGATGAGCAGTTCTTC. This translates into CSASPRDEQFF.

This clone was seen only a few times. The gene calls are TRBV29-1 and TRBJ2-1; the match to TRBD2 covers 11 bases. The germline gives CDR1 SQVTM, CDR2 ANQGSEA. J lost 10 bases, V lost 4 bases, and 6 bases had no gene match. The CDR3 length is 13 residues. The CDR3 nucleotides read TGCAGCGTTGTAGAGATAGCGGGAGGGGAGCAGTTCTTC. It specifies CSVVEIAGGEQFF.